The clone carrying this T cell receptor (beta chain) occurred a few times. Germline values: CDR1 SGHRS, CDR2 YFSETQ. V was pared by 4 bases and J by 4 bases, with 23 bases between. CDR3 size: 17 residues. These data belong to a study of shared clonotypes between healthy human individuals. Assay used: immunoSEQ multiplex PCR; TCRdb lists only in-frame clones, some missing. Of about 1 million clones detected, roughly 75% appear once; the ten largest clones hold approximately 1.5%. The sequencing input was memory CD4+ T cells sorted from blood. Subset meaning: CD45RA-negative fraction. The clonotype comes from a man aged 18-30 years in good health. The V and J genes are TRBV5-1 and TRBJ2-5; TRBD2 is a possible D gene (6 bases). As DNA, the CDR3 is TGCGCCAGCAGCCTGGGAAACCAGGGAGGTGGTCGAGAGACCCAGTACTTC. This sequence encodes CASSLGNQGGGRETQYF.